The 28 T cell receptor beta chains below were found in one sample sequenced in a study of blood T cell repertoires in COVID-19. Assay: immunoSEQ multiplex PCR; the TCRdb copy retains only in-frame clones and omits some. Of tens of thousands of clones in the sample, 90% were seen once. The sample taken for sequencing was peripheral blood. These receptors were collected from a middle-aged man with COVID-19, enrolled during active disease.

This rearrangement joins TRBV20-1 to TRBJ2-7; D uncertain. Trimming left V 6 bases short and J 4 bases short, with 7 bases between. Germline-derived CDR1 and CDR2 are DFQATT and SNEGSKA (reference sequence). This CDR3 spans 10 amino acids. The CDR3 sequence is CSAARYEQYF. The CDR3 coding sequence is TGCAGTGCAGCCCGTTACGAGCAGTACTTC.

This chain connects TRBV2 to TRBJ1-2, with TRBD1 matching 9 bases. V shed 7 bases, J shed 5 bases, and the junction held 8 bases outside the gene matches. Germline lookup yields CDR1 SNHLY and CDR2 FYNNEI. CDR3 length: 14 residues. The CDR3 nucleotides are TGTGCCAGCAACAAACAGGGGGCTGGATATGGCTACACCTTC. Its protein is CASNKQGAGYGYTF.

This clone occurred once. The CDR3 region is CASGLDLFIRTGDYEQYF. CDR3 in DNA: TGTGCTAGTGGTTTGGACCTCTTTATAAGGACAGGGGACTACGAGCAGTACTTC. The chain recombines TRBV12-5 with TRBJ2-7; 9 bases align to TRBD1. The J segment lost 3 bases and the V segment lost 1 base, leaving 13 bases of the junction unmatched. Germline-derived CDR1 and CDR2 are LGHNT and FRNRAP. The CDR3 is 18 residues long.

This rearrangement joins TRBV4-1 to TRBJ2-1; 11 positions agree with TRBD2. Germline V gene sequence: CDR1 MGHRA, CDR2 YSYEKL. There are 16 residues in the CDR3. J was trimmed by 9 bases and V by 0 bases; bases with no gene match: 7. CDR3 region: CASSQDTLAGVGEQFF. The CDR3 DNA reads TGCGCCAGCAGCCAAGATACACTAGCGGGAGTCGGTGAGCAGTTCTTC.

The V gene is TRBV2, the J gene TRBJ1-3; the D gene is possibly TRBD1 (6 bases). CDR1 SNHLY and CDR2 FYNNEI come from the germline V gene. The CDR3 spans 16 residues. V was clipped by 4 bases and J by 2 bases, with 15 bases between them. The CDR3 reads CASSGPTGITGNTIYF. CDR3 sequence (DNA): TGTGCCAGCAGTGGTCCGACAGGCATTACTGGAAACACCATATATTTT.

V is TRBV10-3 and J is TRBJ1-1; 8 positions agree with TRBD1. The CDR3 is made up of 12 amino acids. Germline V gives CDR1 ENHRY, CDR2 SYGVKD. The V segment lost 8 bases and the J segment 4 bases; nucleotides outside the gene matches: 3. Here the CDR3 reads CAIRQGTTEAFF. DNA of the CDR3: TGTGCCATCCGACAGGGGACCACTGAAGCTTTCTTT.

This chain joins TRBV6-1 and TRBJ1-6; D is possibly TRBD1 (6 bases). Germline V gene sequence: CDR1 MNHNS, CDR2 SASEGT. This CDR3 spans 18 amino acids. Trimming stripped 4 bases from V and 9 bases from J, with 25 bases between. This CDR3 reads CASSGPTAPTGRSSPLHF. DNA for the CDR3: TGTGCCAGCAGTGGCCCAACTGCGCCGACAGGAAGGAGTTCACCCCTCCACTTT.

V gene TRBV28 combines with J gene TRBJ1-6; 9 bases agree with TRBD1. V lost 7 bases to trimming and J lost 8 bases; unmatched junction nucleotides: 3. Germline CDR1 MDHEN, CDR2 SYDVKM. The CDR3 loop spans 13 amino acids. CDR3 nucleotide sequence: TGTGCCAGCAAGACAGGGGGGGATTCACCCCTCCACTTT. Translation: CASKTGGDSPLHF. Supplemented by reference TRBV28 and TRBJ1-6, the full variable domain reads DVKVTQSSRYLVKRTGEKVFLECVQDMDHENMFWYRQDPGLGLRLIYFSYDVKMKEKGDIPEGYSVSREKKERFSLILESASTNQTSMYLCASKTGGDSPLHFGNGTRLTVT.

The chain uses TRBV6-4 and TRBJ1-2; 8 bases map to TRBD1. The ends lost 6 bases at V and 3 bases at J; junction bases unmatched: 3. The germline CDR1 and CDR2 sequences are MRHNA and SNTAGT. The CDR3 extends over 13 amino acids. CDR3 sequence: CASSPDRDYGYTF. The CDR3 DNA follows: TGTGCCAGCAGCCCGGACAGGGACTATGGCTACACCTTC.

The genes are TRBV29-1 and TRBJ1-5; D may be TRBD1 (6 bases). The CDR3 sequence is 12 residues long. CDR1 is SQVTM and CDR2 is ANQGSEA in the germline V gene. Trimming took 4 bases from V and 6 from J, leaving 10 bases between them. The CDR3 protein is CSVGQDSQPQHF. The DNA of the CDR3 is TGCAGCGTTGGTCAGGACAGTCAGCCCCAGCATTTT.

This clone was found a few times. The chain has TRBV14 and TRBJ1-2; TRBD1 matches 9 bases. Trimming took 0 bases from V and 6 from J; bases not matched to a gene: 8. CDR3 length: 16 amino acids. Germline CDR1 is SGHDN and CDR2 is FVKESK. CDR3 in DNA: TGTGCCAGCAGCCAAGATTGGCCGGGACAGGGTCATGGCTACACCTTC. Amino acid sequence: CASSQDWPGQGHGYTF.

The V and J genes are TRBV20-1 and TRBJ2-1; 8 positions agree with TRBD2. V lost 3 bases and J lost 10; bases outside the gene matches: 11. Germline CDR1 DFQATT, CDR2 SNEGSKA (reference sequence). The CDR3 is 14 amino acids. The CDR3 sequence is CSASRRLASREQFF. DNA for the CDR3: TGCAGTGCTAGTCGACGACTAGCGTCCAGGGAGCAGTTCTTC.

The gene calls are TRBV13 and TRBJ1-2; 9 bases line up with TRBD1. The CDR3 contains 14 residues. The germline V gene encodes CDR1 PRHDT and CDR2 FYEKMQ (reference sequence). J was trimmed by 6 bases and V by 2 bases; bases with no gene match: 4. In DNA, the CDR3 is TGTGCCAGCAGCTTATTGGGACAGGGAGATGGCTACACCTTC. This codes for CASSLLGQGDGYTF.

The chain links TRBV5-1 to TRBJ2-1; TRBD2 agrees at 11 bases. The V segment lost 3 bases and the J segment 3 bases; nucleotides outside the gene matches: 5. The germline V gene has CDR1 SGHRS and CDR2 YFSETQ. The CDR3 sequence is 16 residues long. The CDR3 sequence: CASSSLAGGGYNEQFF. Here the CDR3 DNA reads TGCGCCAGCAGCTCGTTAGCGGGAGGGGGCTACAATGAGCAGTTCTTC.

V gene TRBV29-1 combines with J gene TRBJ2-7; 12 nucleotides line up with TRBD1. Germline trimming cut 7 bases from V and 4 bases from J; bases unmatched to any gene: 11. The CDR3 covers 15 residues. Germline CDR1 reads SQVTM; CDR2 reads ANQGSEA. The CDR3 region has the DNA TGCAGCGCCGCAAAATGGGACAGGGGGCCTTACGAGCAGTACTTC. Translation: CSAAKWDRGPYEQYF.

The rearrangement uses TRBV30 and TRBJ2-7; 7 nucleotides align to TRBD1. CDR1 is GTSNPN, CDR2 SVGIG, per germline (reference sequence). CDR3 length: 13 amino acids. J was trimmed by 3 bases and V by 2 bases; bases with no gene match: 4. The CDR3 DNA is TGTGCCTGGAGTCAAGGGGGCAACTACGAGCAGTACTTC. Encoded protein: CAWSQGGNYEQYF.

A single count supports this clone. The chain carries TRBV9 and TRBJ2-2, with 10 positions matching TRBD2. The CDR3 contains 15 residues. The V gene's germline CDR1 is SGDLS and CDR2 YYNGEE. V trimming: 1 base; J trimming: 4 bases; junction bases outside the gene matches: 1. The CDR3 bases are TGTGCCAGCAGCGTAAGCGGGAGGGTCACCGGGGAGCTGTTTTTT. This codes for CASSVSGRVTGELFF.

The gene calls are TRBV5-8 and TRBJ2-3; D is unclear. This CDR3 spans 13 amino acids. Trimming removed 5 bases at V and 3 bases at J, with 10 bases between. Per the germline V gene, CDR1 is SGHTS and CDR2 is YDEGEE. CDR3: CASRFQMTDTQYF. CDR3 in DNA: TGTGCCAGCAGGTTTCAGATGACAGATACGCAGTATTTT.

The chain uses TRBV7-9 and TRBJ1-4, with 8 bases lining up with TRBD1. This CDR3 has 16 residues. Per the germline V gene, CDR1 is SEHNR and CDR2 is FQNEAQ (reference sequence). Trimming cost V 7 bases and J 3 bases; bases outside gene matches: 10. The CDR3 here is CASNPGQVLSNEKLFF. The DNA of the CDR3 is TGTGCCAGCAATCCGGGACAGGTTCTTTCTAATGAAAAACTGTTTTTT. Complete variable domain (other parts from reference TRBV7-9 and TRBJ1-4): DTGVSQNPRHKITKRGQNVTFRCDPISEHNRLYWYRQTLGQGPEFLTYFQNEAQLEKSRLLSDRFSAERPKGSFSTLEIQRTEQGDSAMYLCASNPGQVLSNEKLFFGSGTQLSVL.

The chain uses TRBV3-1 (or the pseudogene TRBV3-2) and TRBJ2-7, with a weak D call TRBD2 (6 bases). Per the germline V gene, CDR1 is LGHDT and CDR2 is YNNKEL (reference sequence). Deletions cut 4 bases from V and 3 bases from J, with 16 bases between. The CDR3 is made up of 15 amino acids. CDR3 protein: CASSPRSSANYEQYF. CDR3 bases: TGTGCCAGCAGCCCTAGGTCTAGCGCCAACTACGAGCAGTACTTC.

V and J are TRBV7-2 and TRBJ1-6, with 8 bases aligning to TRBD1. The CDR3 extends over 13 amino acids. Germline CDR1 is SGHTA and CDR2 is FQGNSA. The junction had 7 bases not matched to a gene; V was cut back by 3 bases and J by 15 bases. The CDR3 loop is CASSLSRQGYLHF. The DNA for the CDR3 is TGTGCCAGCAGCTTGAGTCGACAGGGGTACCTCCACTTT.

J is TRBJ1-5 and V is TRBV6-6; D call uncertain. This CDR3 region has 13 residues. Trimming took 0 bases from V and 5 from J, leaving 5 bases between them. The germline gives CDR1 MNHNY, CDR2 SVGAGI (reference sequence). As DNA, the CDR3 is TGTGCCAGCAGTTACTCGAGGGATCAGCCCCAGCATTTT. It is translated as CASSYSRDQPQHF.

The CDR3 DNA follows: TGTGCCAGCAGTCGCGGACAGGGAAATTCACCCCTCCACTTT. This encodes CASSRGQGNSPLHF. The chain carries TRBV6-5 and TRBJ1-6; 8 bases line up with TRBD1. The CDR3 is made up of 14 amino acids. Germline CDR1 and CDR2: MNHEY and SVGAGI. J gave up 7 bases and V 5 bases, and 4 bases lay outside the gene matches.

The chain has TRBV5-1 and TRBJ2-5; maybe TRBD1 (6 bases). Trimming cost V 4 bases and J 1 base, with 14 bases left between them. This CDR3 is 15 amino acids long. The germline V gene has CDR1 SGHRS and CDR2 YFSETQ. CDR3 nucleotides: TGCGCCAGCAGCGTGACAGGTTCGCGCCAAGAGACCCAGTACTTC. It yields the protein CASSVTGSRQETQYF. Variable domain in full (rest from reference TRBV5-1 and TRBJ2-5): KAGVTQTPRYLIKTRGQQVTLSCSPISGHRSVSWYQQTPGQGLQFLFEYFSETQRNKGNFPGRFSGRQFSNSRSEMNVSTLELGDSALYLCASSVTGSRQETQYFGPGTRLLVL.

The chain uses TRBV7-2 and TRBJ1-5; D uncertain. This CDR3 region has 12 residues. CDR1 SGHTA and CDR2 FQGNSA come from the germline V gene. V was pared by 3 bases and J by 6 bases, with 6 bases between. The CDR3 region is CASSFHGQPQHF. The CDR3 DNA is TGTGCCAGCAGCTTCCACGGTCAGCCCCAGCATTTT. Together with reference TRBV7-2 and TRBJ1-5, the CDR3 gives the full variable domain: GAGVSQSPSNKVTEKGKDVELRCDPISGHTALYWYRQSLGQGLEFLIYFQGNSAPDKSGLPSDRFSAERTGGSVSTLTIQRTQQEDSAVYLCASSFHGQPQHFGDGTRLSIL.

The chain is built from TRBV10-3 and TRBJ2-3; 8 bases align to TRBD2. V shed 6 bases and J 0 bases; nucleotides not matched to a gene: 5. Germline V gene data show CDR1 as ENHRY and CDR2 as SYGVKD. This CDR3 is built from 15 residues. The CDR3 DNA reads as TGTGCCATCAGCCGGGGGGGATCTAGCACAGATACGCAGTATTTT. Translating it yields CAISRGGSSTDTQYF.

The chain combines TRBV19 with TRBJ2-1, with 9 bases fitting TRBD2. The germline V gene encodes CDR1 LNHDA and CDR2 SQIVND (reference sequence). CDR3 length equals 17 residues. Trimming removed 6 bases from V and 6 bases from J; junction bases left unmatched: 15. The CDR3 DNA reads TGTGCCAGTAGACGGGACGCCGTAGGAGCGGGAGGCAATGAGCAGTTCTTC. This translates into CASRRDAVGAGGNEQFF.

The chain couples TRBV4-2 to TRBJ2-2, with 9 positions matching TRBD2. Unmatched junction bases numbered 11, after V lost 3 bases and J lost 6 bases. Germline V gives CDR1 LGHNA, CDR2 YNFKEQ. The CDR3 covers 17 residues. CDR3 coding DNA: TGTGCCAGCAGCCACCTCAATAGCGGGAGTAGATCCGGGGAGCTGTTTTTT. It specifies CASSHLNSGSRSGELFF.